The 17 T cell receptor beta chains given below trace back to one sample, sequenced in a study of T cell responses to AZD1222 COVID-19 vaccine. The method was immunoSEQ multiplex PCR; TCRdb's version includes in-frame clones alone and lacks a portion of them. The table includes about 150,000 clones, 87% detected once. The sample was peripheral blood, taken 28 days after the second AZD1222 dose. The origin of the receptors is an adult who received the AZD1222 COVID-19 vaccine.

The chain links TRBV4-1 to TRBJ2-3, with D perhaps TRBD1 (5 bases). The CDR3 length is 15 residues. CDR1 and CDR2 from the germline V gene are MGHRA and YSYEKL. Between the trimmed V and J ends, which lost 3 bases and 3 bases, there was a span of 13 bases. The CDR3 region is CASSQGRELTDTQYF. DNA for the CDR3: TGCGCCAGCAGCCAGGGCAGGGAATTGACAGATACGCAGTATTTT.

The V and J genes are TRBV5-1 and TRBJ1-3; 10 bases map to TRBD1. Trimming took 4 bases from V and 4 from J; bases not matched to a gene: 5. This CDR3 contains 15 residues. In germline, CDR1 is SGHRS, CDR2 YFSETQ. DNA for the CDR3: TGCGCCAGCAGCCGGGGACAGGGGACAGGAAACACCATATATTTT. It encodes CASSRGQGTGNTIYF.

The chain carries TRBV3-1 (or the pseudogene TRBV3-2) and TRBJ2-3, with D uncertain. This CDR3 is 12 amino acids long. The V gene's germline CDR1 is LGHDT and CDR2 YNNKEL (reference sequence). The ends were cut back, 1 base at V and 4 bases at J, with 3 bases in the middle. In DNA, the CDR3 is TGTGCCAGCAGCCAAGTATCAGATACGCAGTATTTT. This translates into CASSQVSDTQYF.

This chain uses TRBV18 with TRBJ2-7; D not certain. CDR1 KGHSH and CDR2 LQKENI come from the germline V gene. The CDR3 extends over 14 amino acids. Trimming shortened V by 4 bases and J by 4 bases, and 14 bases separated the two germline ends. CDR3 bases: TGTGCCAGCTCACGTACCCGCCTCGATTACGAGCAGTACTTC. This sequence encodes CASSRTRLDYEQYF.

The chain uses TRBV10-1 and TRBJ2-2; no clear D gene. This CDR3 region has 14 residues. V was shortened by 3 bases and J by 8 bases, with 13 bases between the two germline ends. Germline CDR1 reads WNHNN; CDR2 reads SYGVQD (reference sequence). The CDR3 DNA reads as TGCGCCAGCAGTGATTCCGAAGCTATAGGGGAGCTGTTTTTT. Its translation is CASSDSEAIGELFF.

V is TRBV30 and J is TRBJ2-3, with 9 nucleotides matching TRBD2. CDR1 is GTSNPN and CDR2 is SVGIG in the germline V gene (reference sequence). The CDR3 totals 14 residues. V lost 4 bases, J lost 0 bases, and 2 bases stayed unmatched. CDR3 sequence: CAWTSGVSTDTQYF. DNA for the CDR3: TGTGCCTGGACTAGCGGGGTTAGCACAGATACGCAGTATTTT.

This clone was seen only a few times. The chain joins TRBV9 to TRBJ2-7; a possible D gene is TRBD2 (5 bases). V was pared by 4 bases and J by 0 bases, with 14 bases between. The CDR3 contains 15 residues. CDR1 is SGDLS, CDR2 YYNGEE, per germline. The CDR3 region has the DNA TGTGCCAGCAGCACTGGAGGAGTGGGCTCCTACGAGCAGTACTTC. Translation gives CASSTGGVGSYEQYF.

The rearrangement links TRBV10-2 to TRBJ1-4; D gene ambiguous. V lost 10 bases and J 8 bases, leaving 14 bases between the germline ends. There are 12 residues in the CDR3. Germline V gene sequence: CDR1 WSHSY, CDR2 SAAADI. The CDR3 loop reads CATSVGSEKLFF. The CDR3 nucleotides are TGCGCCACCTCCGTGGGGTCCGAAAAACTGTTTTTT.

The chain joins TRBV7-3 to TRBJ2-3, with D possibly TRBD1 on 8 matching bases. This CDR3 has 16 amino acids. Looked up from germline, CDR1 is SGHTA and CDR2 is FQGTGA. V shed 6 bases and J shed 2 bases, with 18 bases lying between them. CDR3 DNA sequence: TGTGCCAGCAGTAGCCAACAGGGGGGGCTCACAGATACGCAGTATTTT. Amino acid sequence: CASSSQQGGLTDTQYF.

The genes are TRBV7-9 and TRBJ1-2, with TRBD1 as a possible D gene (5 bases). Per germline, CDR1 SEHNR and CDR2 FQNEAQ (reference sequence). V lost 6 bases, J lost 1 base, and 9 bases lay in between. This CDR3 comprises 13 residues. The CDR3 reads CASSPDSNYGYTF. For the CDR3, the DNA is TGTGCCAGCAGTCCAGACAGTAACTATGGCTACACCTTC.

A remark on this clone: This sample also contains other DNA sequences that code for the same CDR3. This chain links TRBV25-1 with TRBJ1-1; no clear D. V was pared by 3 bases and J by 4 bases, with 3 bases between. Germline V gene lookup returns CDR1 MGHDK and CDR2 SYGVNS. This CDR3 region has 11 residues. CDR3 protein: CASSEGTEAFF. For the CDR3, the DNA is TGTGCCAGCAGTGAGGGCACTGAAGCTTTCTTT.

The genes are TRBV28 and TRBJ1-6; D is unresolved. The CDR3 totals 12 residues. Between the trimmed V and J ends, which lost 5 bases and 10 bases, there was a span of 9 bases. Per the germline V gene, CDR1 is MDHEN and CDR2 is SYDVKM. The chain's CDR3 is CASSSLKSPLHF. Here the CDR3 DNA reads TGTGCCAGCAGTAGCCTAAAGTCACCCCTCCACTTT.

The chain joins TRBV7-2 to TRBJ2-7; the D gene could be TRBD1 or TRBD2 (5 bases each). Germline V gives CDR1 SGHTA, CDR2 FQGNSA. There are 18 residues in the CDR3. V shed 6 bases and J shed 2 bases, with 26 bases lying between them. CDR3: CASSSQAQSGASPYEQYF. The DNA for the CDR3 is TGTGCCAGCAGTTCCCAAGCACAATCCGGGGCCTCCCCCTACGAGCAGTACTTC. Full variable domain (rest looked up from reference TRBV7-2 and TRBJ2-7): GAGVSQSPSNKVTEKGKDVELRCDPISGHTALYWYRQSLGQGLEFLIYFQGNSAPDKSGLPSDRFSAERTGGSVSTLTIQRTQQEDSAVYLCASSSQAQSGASPYEQYFGPGTRLTVT.

The V and J genes are TRBV21-1 and TRBJ1-4. TRBV21-1 is marked as a pseudogene. This CDR3 comprises 16 residues. For the CDR3, the DNA is TGTGCCAGAGCGGGGGTAGGGTATTTCAGGGTTCAAAAACTGTTTTTT. As protein: CARAGVGYFRVQKLFF.

The chain couples TRBV5-1 to TRBJ2-3; 8 bases map to TRBD2. Germline values: CDR1 SGHRS, CDR2 YFSETQ. The CDR3 has 17 amino acids. The V segment lost 4 bases and the J segment 4 bases; nucleotides outside the gene matches: 14. The CDR3 bases are TGCGCCAGCAGCCCCCCCGTGGTAGCGGGACGATCAGATACGCAGTATTTT. It encodes CASSPPVVAGRSDTQYF.

This rearrangement joins TRBV3-1 (or the pseudogene TRBV3-2) to TRBJ1-3; D gene uncertain. Germline V CDR1 and CDR2: LGHDT, YNNKEL (reference sequence). CDR3 size: 17 residues. V dropped 0 bases and J dropped 0 bases, with 12 bases sitting between them. This CDR3 reads CASSQDVRRSSGNTIYF. CDR3 sequence (DNA): TGTGCCAGCAGCCAAGACGTGCGACGGAGCTCTGGAAACACCATATATTTT.

This clone appeared once. The chain is built from TRBV5-4 and TRBJ1-1; a weak D match, TRBD1 (6 bases). Germline CDR1 and CDR2: SGHNT and YYREEE (reference sequence). V was clipped by 4 bases and J by 2 bases, with 15 bases between them. The CDR3 extends over 15 amino acids. The CDR3 sequence is CASSPRTVINTEAFF. In DNA, the CDR3 is TGTGCCAGCAGCCCCCGGACAGTCATTAACACTGAAGCTTTCTTT.